This T cell receptor (beta chain) is drawn from a study of T cell responses to AZD1222 COVID-19 vaccine. Overall study findings and caveats: Along spike, vaccine-associated CD4 TCRs were found throughout, with dominance at 160-218 and 743-854. Unmutated regions of variants are reportedly targeted by nearly half of spike-specific TCRs. At baseline, seropositivity was found in only a handful of AZD1222 recipients.

The CDR3 has 16 residues. Germline-derived CDR1 and CDR2 are KGHSH and LQKENI. The trim removed 1 base at V and 2 bases at J, leaving 5 bases unmatched. This clone has just one count. The antigen is not known. This table comes from immunoSEQ multiplex PCR, and its TCRdb copy is limited to in-frame clones, with some not included. The data show over 30,000 clones, 88% seen once. This TCR derives from an adult who received the MenACWY meningococcal vaccine as a control. The rearrangement uses TRBV18 and TRBJ2-7, with 10 bases lining up with TRBD2. The sample was peripheral blood, taken 28 days after the second dose of the MenACWY control vaccine. CDR3 sequence (DNA): TGTGCCAGCTCACCACTAGGACTAGCGGAAACCTACGAGCAGTACTTC. Its translation: CASSPLGLAETYEQYF.